This TCR beta chain was observed in a study of patients and donors after allogeneic stem cell transplantation (TCRdb year 2020). The germline V gene (reference sequence) supplies CDR1 SGHNT and CDR2 YYREEE. V has 1 base trimmed and J has 4 bases trimmed; junction bases matching no gene number 7. The CDR3 runs 16 amino acids, cysteine and phenylalanine included. Left in the record is the CDR3 DNA by itself, 48 bases read in frame from the first base. The method behind the library was RT-PCR. TCRdb names NextSeq 550 as the instrument used. The raw public data were reprocessed by TCRdb itself: fastp quality trimming at Q25, MiXCR clonotype calling, in-frame beta chains only. Each record represents a unique CDR3 protein, reported with the most common genes and DNA among its rows. A total of about a million distinct CDR3 sequences appear in this sample, approximately 19% of them only once. The ten top clones hold roughly 6.4% of the sample.

This clonotype showed up just a few times. This clone's antigen is unknown. Per-nucleotide qualities are absent, and no much larger clonotype sits a single base away. The clonotype comes from a human donor who was either an allogeneic HSCT recipient or a stem cell or donor lymphocyte infusion donor (not recorded which). It is not recorded whose cells these are; they may come from a transplant donor. What was sequenced was blood, either unsorted or a sorted T cell fraction (not recorded which). The chain is encoded by TRBV5-4 joined to TRBJ2-2; 7 of the junction bases match TRBD1. The DNA sequence is as follows: TGTGCCAGCAGCTTGAGGCCAGGGGGAATCACCGGGGAGCTGTTTTTT. This yields the protein CASSLRPGGITGELFF.